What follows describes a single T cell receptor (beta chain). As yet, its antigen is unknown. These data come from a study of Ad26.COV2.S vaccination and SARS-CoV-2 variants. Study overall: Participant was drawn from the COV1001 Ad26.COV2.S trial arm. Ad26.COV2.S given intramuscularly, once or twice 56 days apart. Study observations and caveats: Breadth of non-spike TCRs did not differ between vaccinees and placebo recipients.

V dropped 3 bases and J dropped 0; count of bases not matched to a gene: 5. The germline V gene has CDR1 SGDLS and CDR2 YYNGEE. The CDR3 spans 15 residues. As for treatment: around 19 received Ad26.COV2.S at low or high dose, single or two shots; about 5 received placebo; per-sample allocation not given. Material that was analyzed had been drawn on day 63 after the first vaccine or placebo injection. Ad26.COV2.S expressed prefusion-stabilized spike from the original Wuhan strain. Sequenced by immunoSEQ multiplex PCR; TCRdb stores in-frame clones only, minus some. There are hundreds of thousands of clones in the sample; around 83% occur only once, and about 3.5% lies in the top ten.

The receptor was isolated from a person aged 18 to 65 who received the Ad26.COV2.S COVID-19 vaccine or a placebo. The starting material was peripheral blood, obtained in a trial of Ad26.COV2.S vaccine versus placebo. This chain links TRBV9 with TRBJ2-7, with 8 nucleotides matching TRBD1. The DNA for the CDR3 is TGTGCCAGCAGCGCAGGGACAGGTTTCTCCTACGAGCAGTACTTC. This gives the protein CASSAGTGFSYEQYF.